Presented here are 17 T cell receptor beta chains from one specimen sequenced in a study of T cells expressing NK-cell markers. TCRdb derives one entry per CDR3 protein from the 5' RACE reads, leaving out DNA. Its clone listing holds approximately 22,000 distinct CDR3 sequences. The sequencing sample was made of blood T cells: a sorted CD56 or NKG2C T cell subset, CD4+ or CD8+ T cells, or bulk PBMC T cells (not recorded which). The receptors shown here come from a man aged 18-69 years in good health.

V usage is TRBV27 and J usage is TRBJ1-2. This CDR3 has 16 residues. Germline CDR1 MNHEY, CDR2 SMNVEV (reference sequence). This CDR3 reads CASSFRGQASNYGYTF.

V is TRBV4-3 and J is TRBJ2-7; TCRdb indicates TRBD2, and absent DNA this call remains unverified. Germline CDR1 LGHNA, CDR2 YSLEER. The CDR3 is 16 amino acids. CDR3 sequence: CASSQGLSGSGYEQYF.

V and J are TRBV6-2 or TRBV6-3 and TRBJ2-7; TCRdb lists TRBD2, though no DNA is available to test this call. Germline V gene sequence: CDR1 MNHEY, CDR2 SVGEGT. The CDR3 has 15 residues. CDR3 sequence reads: CASTLRTEATNEQYF.

CDR3 in amino acids: CASSPQGARNTEAFF. This rearrangement joins TRBV5-1 to TRBJ1-1; TCRdb's D call, TRBD1, is unchecked because there is no DNA. CDR1 is SGHRS, CDR2 YFSETQ, per germline. The CDR3 runs to 15 residues.

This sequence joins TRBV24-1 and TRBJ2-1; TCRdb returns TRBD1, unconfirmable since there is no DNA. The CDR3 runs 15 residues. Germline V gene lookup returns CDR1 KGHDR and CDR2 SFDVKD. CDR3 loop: CAIGAGIGHYNEQFF.

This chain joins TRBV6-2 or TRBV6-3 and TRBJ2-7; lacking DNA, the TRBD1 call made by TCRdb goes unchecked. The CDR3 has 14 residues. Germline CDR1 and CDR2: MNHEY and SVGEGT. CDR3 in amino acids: CASSYAGLNHEQYF.

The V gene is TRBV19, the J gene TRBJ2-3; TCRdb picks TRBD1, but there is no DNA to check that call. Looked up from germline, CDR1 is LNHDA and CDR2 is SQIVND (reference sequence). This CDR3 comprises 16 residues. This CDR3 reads CASTRGGGGVSDTQYF.

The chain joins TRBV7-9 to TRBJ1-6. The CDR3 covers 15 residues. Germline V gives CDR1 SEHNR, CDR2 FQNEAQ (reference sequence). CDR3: CASRRSGREGSPLHF.

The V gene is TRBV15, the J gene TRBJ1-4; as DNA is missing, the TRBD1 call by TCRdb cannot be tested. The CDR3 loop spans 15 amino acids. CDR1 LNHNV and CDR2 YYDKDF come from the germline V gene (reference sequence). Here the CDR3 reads CATSRDKGQNEKLFF.

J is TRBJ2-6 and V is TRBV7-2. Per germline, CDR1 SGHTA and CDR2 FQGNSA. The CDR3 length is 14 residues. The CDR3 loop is CASSRMSGANVLTF.

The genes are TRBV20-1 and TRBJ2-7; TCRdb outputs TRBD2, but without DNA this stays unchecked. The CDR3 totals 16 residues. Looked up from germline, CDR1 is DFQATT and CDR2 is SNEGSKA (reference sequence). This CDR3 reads CSARDGGLAGHYEQYF.

CDR3 protein: CSAVGWATAYNEQFF. V is TRBV20-1 and J is TRBJ2-1; TCRdb indicates TRBD2, and absent DNA this call remains unverified. Germline V gene sequence: CDR1 DFQATT, CDR2 SNEGSKA (reference sequence). This CDR3 is built from 15 residues.

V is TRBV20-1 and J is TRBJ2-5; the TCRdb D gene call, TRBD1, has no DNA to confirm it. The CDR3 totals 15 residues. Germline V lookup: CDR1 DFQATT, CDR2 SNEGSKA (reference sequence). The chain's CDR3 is CSARDPEGAGETQYF.

CDR3 sequence: CSVSVGTGRTEAFF. V is TRBV29-1 and J is TRBJ1-1; the TCRdb call, TRBD1, lacks DNA for checking. The length of the CDR3 is 14 residues. From germline, CDR1 is SQVTM and CDR2 ANQGSEA.

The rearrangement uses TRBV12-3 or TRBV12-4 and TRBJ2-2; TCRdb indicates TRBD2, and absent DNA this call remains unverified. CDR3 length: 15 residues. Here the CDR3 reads CASSLGLANTGELFF.

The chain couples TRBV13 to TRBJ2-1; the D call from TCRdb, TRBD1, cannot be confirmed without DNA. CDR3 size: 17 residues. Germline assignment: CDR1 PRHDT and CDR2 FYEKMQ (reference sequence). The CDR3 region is CASSPKTVGQRYNEQFF.

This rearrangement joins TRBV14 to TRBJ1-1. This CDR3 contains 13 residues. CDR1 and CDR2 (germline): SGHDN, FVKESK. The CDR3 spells CASSRHRSSEAFF.